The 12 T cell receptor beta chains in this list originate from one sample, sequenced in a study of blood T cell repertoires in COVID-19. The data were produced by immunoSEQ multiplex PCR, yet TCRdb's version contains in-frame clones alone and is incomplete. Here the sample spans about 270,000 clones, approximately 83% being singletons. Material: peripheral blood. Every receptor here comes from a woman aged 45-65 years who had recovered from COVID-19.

CDR3 bases: TGTGCCAGCAGCCATCCCTCGGGCGGGTCTGAGCAGTTCTTC. Its protein is CASSHPSGGSEQFF. The rearrangement links TRBV3-1 (or the pseudogene TRBV3-2) to TRBJ2-1, with D perhaps matching TRBD2 (5 bases). This CDR3 is 14 amino acids long. CDR1 is LGHDT and CDR2 is YNNKEL in the germline V gene (reference sequence). The ends were cut back, 3 bases at V and 9 bases at J, with 15 bases in the middle.

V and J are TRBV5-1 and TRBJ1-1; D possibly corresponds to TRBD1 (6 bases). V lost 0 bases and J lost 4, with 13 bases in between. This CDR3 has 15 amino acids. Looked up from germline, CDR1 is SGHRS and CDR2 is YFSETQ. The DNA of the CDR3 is TGCGCCAGCAGCTTGGAGAGACAGGTGAGCACTGAAGCTTTCTTT. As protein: CASSLERQVSTEAFF. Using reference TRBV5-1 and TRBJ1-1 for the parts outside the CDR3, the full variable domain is KAGVTQTPRYLIKTRGQQVTLSCSPISGHRSVSWYQQTPGQGLQFLFEYFSETQRNKGNFPGRFSGRQFSNSRSEMNVSTLELGDSALYLCASSLERQVSTEAFFGQGTRLTVV.

CDR3 nucleotides: TGTGCCAGCAGCCAATGCGGCTGTGGCGGGGGGGCTTGGGAGCAGTACTTC. Amino acids: CASSQCGCGGGAWEQYF. The chain is built from TRBV3-1 (or the pseudogene TRBV3-2) and TRBJ2-7; 9 bases agree with TRBD2. CDR3 length: 17 amino acids. Germline CDR1 reads LGHDT; CDR2 reads YNNKEL (reference sequence). The trim removed 2 bases at V and 7 bases at J, leaving 15 bases unmatched.

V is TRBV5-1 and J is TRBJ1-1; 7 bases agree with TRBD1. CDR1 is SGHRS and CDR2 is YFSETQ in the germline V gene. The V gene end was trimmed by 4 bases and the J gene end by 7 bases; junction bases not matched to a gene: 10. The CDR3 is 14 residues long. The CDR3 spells CASSRNTGEVEAFF. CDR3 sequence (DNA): TGCGCCAGCAGCAGAAACACAGGGGAAGTTGAAGCTTTCTTT.

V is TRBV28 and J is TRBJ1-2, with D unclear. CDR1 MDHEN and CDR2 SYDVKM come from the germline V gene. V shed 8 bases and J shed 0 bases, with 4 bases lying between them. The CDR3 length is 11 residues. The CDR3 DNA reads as TGTGCCAGCGGAGCTAACTATGGCTACACCTTC. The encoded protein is CASGANYGYTF.

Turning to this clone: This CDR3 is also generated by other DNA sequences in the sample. The CDR3, as DNA: TGTGCCAGCAGTTTACAGGGGGCTGGTCAGCCCCAGCATTTT. Translation: CASSLQGAGQPQHF. V is TRBV27 and J is TRBJ1-5; 8 positions match TRBD1. Germline-derived CDR1 and CDR2 are MNHEY and SMNVEV (reference sequence). The CDR3 runs to 14 residues. J lost 6 bases, V lost 2 bases, and 3 bases had no gene match.

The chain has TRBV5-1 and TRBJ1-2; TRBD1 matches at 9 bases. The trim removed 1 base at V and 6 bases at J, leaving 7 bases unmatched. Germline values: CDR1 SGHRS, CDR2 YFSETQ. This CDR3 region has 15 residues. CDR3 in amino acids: CASSLPLGQGDGYTF. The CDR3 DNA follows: TGCGCCAGCAGCTTGCCCCTGGGACAGGGTGATGGCTACACCTTC.

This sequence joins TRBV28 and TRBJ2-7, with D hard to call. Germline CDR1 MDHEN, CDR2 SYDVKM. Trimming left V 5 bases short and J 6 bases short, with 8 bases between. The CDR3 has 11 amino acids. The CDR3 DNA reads TGTGCCAGCAGTCCCGCGGCCGAGCAGTACTTC. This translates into CASSPAAEQYF.

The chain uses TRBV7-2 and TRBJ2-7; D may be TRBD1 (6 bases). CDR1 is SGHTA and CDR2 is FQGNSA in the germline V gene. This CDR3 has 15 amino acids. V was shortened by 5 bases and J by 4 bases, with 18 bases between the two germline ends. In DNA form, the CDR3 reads TGTGCCAGCAGCCTATTAAGGCAGGGGAATTACGAGCAGTACTTC. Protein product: CASSLLRQGNYEQYF. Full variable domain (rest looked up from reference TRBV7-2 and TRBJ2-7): GAGVSQSPSNKVTEKGKDVELRCDPISGHTALYWYRQSLGQGLEFLIYFQGNSAPDKSGLPSDRFSAERTGGSVSTLTIQRTQQEDSAVYLCASSLLRQGNYEQYFGPGTRLTVT.

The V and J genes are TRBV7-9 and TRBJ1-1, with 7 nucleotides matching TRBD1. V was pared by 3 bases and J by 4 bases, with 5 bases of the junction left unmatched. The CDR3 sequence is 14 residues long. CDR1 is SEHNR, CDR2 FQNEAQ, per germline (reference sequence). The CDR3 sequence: CASSFQGDGTEAFF. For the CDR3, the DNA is TGTGCCAGCAGCTTTCAGGGGGATGGCACTGAAGCTTTCTTT. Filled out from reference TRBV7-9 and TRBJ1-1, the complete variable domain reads DTGVSQNPRHKITKRGQNVTFRCDPISEHNRLYWYRQTLGQGPEFLTYFQNEAQLEKSRLLSDRFSAERPKGSFSTLEIQRTEQGDSAMYLCASSFQGDGTEAFFGQGTRLTVV.

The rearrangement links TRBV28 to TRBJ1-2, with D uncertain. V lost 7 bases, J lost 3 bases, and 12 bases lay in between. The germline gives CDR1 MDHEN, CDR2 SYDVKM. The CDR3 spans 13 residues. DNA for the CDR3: TGTGCCAGCACCACGGCCGACTACTATGGCTACACCTTC. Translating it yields CASTTADYYGYTF.

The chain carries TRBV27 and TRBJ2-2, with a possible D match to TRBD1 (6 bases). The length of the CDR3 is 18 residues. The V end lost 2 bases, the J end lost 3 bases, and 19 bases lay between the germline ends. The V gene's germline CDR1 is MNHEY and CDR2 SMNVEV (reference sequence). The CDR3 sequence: CASSLHIQGKRDTGELFF. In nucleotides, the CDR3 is TGTGCCAGCAGTTTACACATACAGGGTAAAAGGGACACCGGGGAGCTGTTTTTT.